What follows describes a single T cell receptor (beta chain). These data are taken from a study of blood T cell repertoires in COVID-19. Study as a whole: The origin of the acute and convalescent COVID-19 samples was the United States, Italy and Spain. T cells, B-cell-depleted T cells, or PBMCs provided the cDNA or gDNA that served as material.

This CDR3 is built from 16 residues. Germline CDR1 LGHNA, CDR2 YSLEER. V shed 1 base and J shed 7 bases, with 14 bases lying between them. In the original processing: Estimation of nucleated cell counts was performed using reference gene primer amplification. The repertoire was sequenced with immunoSEQ multiplex PCR; TCRdb's copy has only in-frame clones and lacks some. V and J calls and clone size are copied from that table; D and trimming were computed from the DNA. The table includes a few hundred thousand clones, around 87% detected once. The sequence was collected from a woman between 45 and 65 years old who had recovered from COVID-19. Sequenced input: peripheral blood. The chain carries TRBV4-3 and TRBJ1-6; perhaps TRBD1 as D (6 bases). Here the CDR3 DNA reads TGCGCCAGCAGCCAAGCCAGGGGCCAGGGGAATTCACCCCTCCACTTT. This codes for CASSQARGQGNSPLHF.